This entry is about one T cell receptor beta chain. Its antigen is unknown. These data are taken from a study of cytomegalovirus exposure and HLA in healthy donors. Whole-study results and caveats: The productive fraction for most TCR beta V segments was about 90% or about 30% in an earlier analysis. One cluster of highly shared sequence variants probably arose as a sequencing artifact.

V shed 4 bases and J shed 6 bases, with 10 bases lying between them. Germline CDR1 is GTSNPN and CDR2 is SVGIG (reference sequence). The CDR3 has 12 amino acids. With 60 Vbeta and 13 Jbeta primers, the PCR was carried out. Data came from immunoSEQ multiplex PCR; TCRdb stores just in-frame clones and leaves some out. This sample has roughly 110,000 clones, with roughly 82% found just once. The genes are TRBV30 and TRBJ1-3; TRBD1 is a possible D gene (5 bases). This TCR derives from a man aged 50 to 60 in good health and CMV-seronegative. What was sequenced was PBMCs. CDR3 in amino acids: CAWIKGENTIYF. The CDR3 nucleotides are TGTGCCTGGATAAAAGGGGAAAACACCATATATTTT.